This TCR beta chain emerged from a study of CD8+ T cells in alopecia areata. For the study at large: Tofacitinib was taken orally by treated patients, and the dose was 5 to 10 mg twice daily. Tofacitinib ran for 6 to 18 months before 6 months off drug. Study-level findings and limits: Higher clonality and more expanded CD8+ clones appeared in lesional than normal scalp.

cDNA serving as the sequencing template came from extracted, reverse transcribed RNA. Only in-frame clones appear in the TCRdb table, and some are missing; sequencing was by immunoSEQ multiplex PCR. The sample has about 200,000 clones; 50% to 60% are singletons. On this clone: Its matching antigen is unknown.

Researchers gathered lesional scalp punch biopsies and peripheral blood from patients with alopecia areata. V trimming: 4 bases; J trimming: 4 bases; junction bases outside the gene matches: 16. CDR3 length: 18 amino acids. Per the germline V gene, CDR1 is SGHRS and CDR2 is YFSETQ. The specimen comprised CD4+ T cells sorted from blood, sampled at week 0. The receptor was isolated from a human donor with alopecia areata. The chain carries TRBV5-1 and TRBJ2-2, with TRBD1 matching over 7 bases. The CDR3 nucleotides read TGCGCCAGCAGCCCGACCCTTCGACAGGGTTGGGGCACCGGGGAGCTGTTTTTT. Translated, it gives CASSPTLRQGWGTGELFF.